This T cell receptor (beta chain) is drawn from a study of blood T cell repertoires in COVID-19. Here immunoSEQ multiplex PCR was the method, and the copy in TCRdb shows in-frame clones only, minus some. Of approximately 100,000 clones detected, over 75% appear once; the ten largest clones hold 10% to 15%. Only a few counts were recorded for this clone. The germline V and J ends were trimmed by 6 bases and 7 bases, with 10 bases remaining between them. Per germline, CDR1 SGHTA and CDR2 FQGTGA. This CDR3 is built from 13 residues. The sample comprised peripheral blood. The rearrangement uses TRBV7-3 and TRBJ1-6; tentative D call: TRBD1 (6 bases). This clonotype was sampled from a human donor in a cohort sampled during active or convalescent COVID-19. The CDR3: CASRAGANSPLHF. In DNA form, the CDR3 reads TGTGCCAGCAGGGCAGGGGCGAATTCACCCCTCCACTTT. The whole variable domain, filled in from reference TRBV7-3 and TRBJ1-6, reads GAGVSQTPSNKVTEKGKYVELRCDPISGHTALYWYRQSLGQGPEFLIYFQGTGAADDSGLPNDRFFAVRPEGSVSTLKIQRTERGDSAVYLCASRAGANSPLHFGNGTRLTVT.